Shown below are 8 T cell receptor beta chains from a single sample sequenced in a study of T-cell reconstitution after alpha-beta-depleted transplantation in children. Library preparation (for TCRbeta) was performed with unique molecular identifiers. TCRdb called the PCR reads again in MiXCR, with one record for every CDR3 protein. The profile covers about 500,000 distinct CDR3 sequences, with around a third appearing a single time and around 2.4% taken by the ten largest. The sample consisted of PBMCs from the stem cell graft donor, taken from the stem cell graft. These TCRs come from a human donor who donated a stem cell graft to a child with aplastic anemia.

This clonotype was seen only a few times. The V gene is TRBV6-5, the J gene TRBJ1-2, with 7 bases identical to TRBD1. Germline V gene sequence: CDR1 MNHEY, CDR2 SVGAGI. This CDR3 has 16 residues. V shed 4 bases and J 0 bases; nucleotides not matched to a gene: 8. CDR3 bases: TGTGCCAGCAGTTCCCCCCGGGACAGTGCTAACTATGGCTACACCTTC. Translation gives CASSSPRDSANYGYTF.

In its sample, this clonotype was seen many times. This sequence joins TRBV5-1 and TRBJ1-1; no reliable D call. Trimming cost V 1 base and J 3 bases, with 7 bases left between them. This CDR3 contains 13 residues. Germline CDR1 and CDR2: SGHRS and YFSETQ. The CDR3 region is CASSLNFHTEAFF. The CDR3 DNA sequence: TGCGCCAGCAGCTTGAATTTTCACACTGAAGCTTTCTTT.

This clonotype has more than one count but fewer than ten. This rearrangement joins TRBV5-1 to TRBJ2-5, with 9 bases identical to TRBD2. Germline V CDR1 and CDR2: SGHRS, YFSETQ. There are 18 residues in the CDR3. Germline trimming cut 0 bases from V and 3 bases from J; bases unmatched to any gene: 12. CDR3 sequence reads: CASSLEGSGRGLKETQYF. The CDR3 DNA is TGCGCCAGCAGCTTGGAGGGTAGCGGGAGAGGTTTGAAAGAGACCCAGTACTTC. The variable domain in full, completed from reference TRBV5-1 and TRBJ2-5, reads KAGVTQTPRYLIKTRGQQVTLSCSPISGHRSVSWYQQTPGQGLQFLFEYFSETQRNKGNFPGRFSGRQFSNSRSEMNVSTLELGDSALYLCASSLEGSGRGLKETQYFGPGTRLLVL.

This clonotype occurred a few times. V gene TRBV6-2 or TRBV6-3 combines with J gene TRBJ2-2; 7 bases are a match to TRBD1. V lost 5 bases and J lost 4; bases outside the gene matches: 10. The CDR3 consists of 16 residues. Germline CDR1 is MNHEY and CDR2 is SVGEGT. The CDR3 region is CASSPHRQGGTGELFF. CDR3 bases: TGTGCCAGCAGTCCCCACCGACAGGGTGGCACCGGGGAGCTGTTTTTT.

This clonotype was counted at least ten times. The V gene is TRBV7-2, the J gene TRBJ2-1; TRBD2 is a possible D gene (5 bases). This CDR3 is 11 amino acids long. Trimming removed 6 bases from V and 7 bases from J, with 7 bases in between. The germline gives CDR1 SGHTA, CDR2 FQGNSA. CDR3 sequence: CASRRANEQFF. CDR3 DNA sequence: TGTGCCAGCAGGAGGGCTAATGAGCAGTTCTTC.

This clonotype came up a few times. The chain combines TRBV2 with TRBJ2-7, with D tentatively TRBD1 (6 bases). Trimming removed 4 bases from V and 1 base from J, with 14 bases in between. The CDR3 runs 15 residues. Germline V lookup: CDR1 SNHLY, CDR2 FYNNEI. The CDR3 is CASSAGDGRSYEQYV. The CDR3 nucleotides read TGTGCCAGCAGTGCAGGGGATGGTCGTTCCTACGAGCAGTACGTC.

The count of this clonotype is one. The rearrangement links TRBV7-3 to TRBJ1-2, with D unresolved. Germline V gene lookup returns CDR1 SGHTA and CDR2 FQGTGA. CDR3 length: 9 amino acids. V lost 3 bases and J 14 bases, leaving 7 bases between the germline ends. The CDR3 protein is CASSLVKTF. CDR3 DNA: TGTGCCAGCAGCTTGGTGAAGACCTTC.

This clonotype was found a few times. This chain uses TRBV6-2 or TRBV6-3 with TRBJ2-7; no clear D gene. The CDR3 sequence is 14 residues long. Germline V gives CDR1 MNHEY, CDR2 SVGEGT. V lost 5 bases to trimming and J lost 2 bases, with 13 bases between them. The CDR3 DNA follows: TGTGCCAGCAGTAACAGCTTACTAACCTACGAGCAGTACTTC. Amino acid sequence: CASSNSLLTYEQYF.